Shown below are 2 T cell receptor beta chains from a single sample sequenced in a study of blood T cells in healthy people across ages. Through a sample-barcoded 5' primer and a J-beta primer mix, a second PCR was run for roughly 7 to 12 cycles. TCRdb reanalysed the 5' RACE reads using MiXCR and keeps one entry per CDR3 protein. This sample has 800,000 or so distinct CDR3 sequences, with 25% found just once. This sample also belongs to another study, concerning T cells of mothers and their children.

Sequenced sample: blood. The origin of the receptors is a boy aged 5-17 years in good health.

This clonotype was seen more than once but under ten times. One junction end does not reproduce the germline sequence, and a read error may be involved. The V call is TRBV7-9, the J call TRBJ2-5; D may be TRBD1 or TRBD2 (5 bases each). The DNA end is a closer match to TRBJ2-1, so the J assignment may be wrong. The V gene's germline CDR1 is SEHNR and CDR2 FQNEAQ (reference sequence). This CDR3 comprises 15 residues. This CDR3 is CASSFGKGTSNAQFF. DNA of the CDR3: TGTGCCAGCAGCTTTGGCAAGGGGACGTCCAATGCGCAGTTCTTC.

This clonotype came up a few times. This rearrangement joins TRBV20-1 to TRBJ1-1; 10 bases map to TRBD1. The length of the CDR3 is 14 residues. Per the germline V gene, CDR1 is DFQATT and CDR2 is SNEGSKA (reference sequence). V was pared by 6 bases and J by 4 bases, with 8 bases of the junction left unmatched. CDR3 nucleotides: TGCAGTGCACCCGGACAGGGGGAGGGCACTGAAGCTTTCTTT. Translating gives CSAPGQGEGTEAFF.